A few counts support the clone carrying this T cell receptor (beta chain). Produced via immunoSEQ multiplex PCR; TCRdb's table is partial and in-frame only. This table holds around 100,000 clones, 75% to 90% found once. V lost 4 bases to trimming and J lost 6 bases, with 10 bases between them. The CDR3 has 11 amino acids. Germline assignment: CDR1 SQVTM and CDR2 ANQGSEA. The data derive from a study of glioma-infiltrating T cells after dendritic cell vaccination. Sample time point: after dendritic cell vaccination, including at tumor progression/relapse. Specimen: blood, collected after dendritic cell vaccination. V is TRBV29-1 and J is TRBJ2-7; a weak D match, TRBD2 (6 bases). The origin of this receptor is a human donor with glioblastoma. This chain's CDR3 is CSVVVGGEQYF. The CDR3 coding sequence is TGCAGCGTTGTTGTGGGGGGCGAGCAGTACTTC.